Presented here are 12 T cell receptor beta chains from one specimen sequenced in a study of T cells in Graves' hyperthyroidism and ophthalmopathy. Using RNA transcripts as the source, TCR beta CDR3 regions were amplified. HTBI primers were used for first-round RT-PCR of the TCR CDR3. TCRdb re-called the multiplex PCR reads through MiXCR, storing one row per CDR3 protein. The sample has about 380,000 distinct CDR3 sequences; around 13% are singletons. The specimen sequenced was blood. These receptors came from a woman aged 60-75 years with Graves' hyperthyroidism.

Many counts were recorded for this clonotype. The rearrangement joins TRBV12-3 or TRBV12-4 to TRBJ2-2, with a possible D match to TRBD1 (5 bases). The ends were cut back, 8 bases at V and 7 bases at J, with 17 bases in the middle. The CDR3 has 14 amino acids. In nucleotides, the CDR3 is TGTGCCAGCCACCCAGGGTTACAAGGCGGGGAGCTGTTTTTT. It encodes CASHPGLQGGELFF.

This clonotype was recorded at least ten times. This chain connects TRBV6-1 to TRBJ2-5, with D unresolved. V was clipped by 6 bases and J by 5 bases, with 34 bases between them. The length of the CDR3 is 20 residues. CDR1 is MNHNS, CDR2 SASEGT, per germline. The CDR3 bases are TGTGCCAGCAGGCCCTCGACCTGGGCAATCGGAGAAGTGTCGAGGGAGACCCAGTACTTC. It encodes CASRPSTWAIGEVSRETQYF.

There are a few counts of this clonotype. The V and J genes are TRBV5-1 and TRBJ2-6, with D unclear. CDR3 length equals 16 residues. V lost 0 bases to trimming and J lost 4 bases, with 11 bases between them. Germline V gene lookup returns CDR1 SGHRS and CDR2 YFSETQ. The CDR3: CASSLGPQGGANVLTF. The CDR3 DNA reads as TGCGCCAGCAGCTTGGGCCCCCAAGGAGGGGCCAACGTCCTGACTTTC.

Only a few counts were recorded for this clonotype. The chain employs TRBV12-3 or TRBV12-4 and TRBJ2-7; 7 nucleotides match TRBD1. V shed 8 bases, J shed 3 bases, and the junction held 1 base outside the gene matches. This CDR3 has 11 amino acids. Here the CDR3 reads CASGTVYEQYF. The CDR3 coding sequence is TGTGCCAGCGGGACAGTCTACGAGCAGTACTTC.

The table lists this clonotype with a few counts. The J gene is TRBJ2-3, the V gene TRBV19; the match to TRBD2 covers 10 bases. The length of the CDR3 is 16 residues. V dropped 0 bases and J dropped 6; count of bases not matched to a gene: 6. Per the germline V gene, CDR1 is LNHDA and CDR2 is SQIVND (reference sequence). The CDR3 DNA reads as TGTGCCAGTAGTATAGAGGCTAGCGGGAGCCCGGATACGCAGTATTTT. This translates into CASSIEASGSPDTQYF.

The CDR3 DNA is TGTGCCACCAGCAGAGGGCAAACTAATGAAAAACTGTTTTTT. This gives the protein CATSRGQTNEKLFF. The chain has TRBV15 and TRBJ1-4; D unresolved. The V end lost 1 base, the J end lost 1 base, and 4 bases lay between the germline ends. The CDR3 spans 14 residues. Germline-derived CDR1 and CDR2 are LNHNV and YYDKDF (reference sequence).

This clonotype was observed many times. The chain carries TRBV20-1 and TRBJ2-4; 8 positions match TRBD2. CDR3 length equals 13 residues. From germline, CDR1 is DFQATT and CDR2 SNEGSKA (reference sequence). The CDR3 loop is CSAGGARRNIQYF. The CDR3 region has the DNA TGCAGCGCGGGGGGCGCCCGGCGAAACATTCAGTACTTC.

This clonotype was found many times. CDR3 nucleotides: TGTGCCAGCAGTCCCTGGGAGGGGACAGGGAGGAACACTGAAGCTTTCTTT. Protein product: CASSPWEGTGRNTEAFF. This chain joins TRBV27 and TRBJ1-1, with 9 bases identical to TRBD1. The CDR3 runs to 17 residues. The J segment lost 1 base and the V segment lost 5 bases, leaving 11 bases of the junction unmatched. From germline, CDR1 is MNHEY and CDR2 SMNVEV (reference sequence).

The V call is TRBV30, the J call TRBJ2-2; D is ambiguous. Germline V CDR1 and CDR2: GTSNPN, SVGIG (reference sequence). Trimming stripped 2 bases from V and 6 bases from J, with 7 bases between. The CDR3 loop spans 12 amino acids. In nucleotides, the CDR3 is TGTGCCTGGAGTCCCGGTTCCGGGGAGCTGTTTTTT. Translated: CAWSPGSGELFF.

This chain connects TRBV5-8 to TRBJ1-6, with 7 bases aligning to TRBD1. Germline V gives CDR1 SGHTS, CDR2 YDEGEE. The CDR3 runs 18 residues. The J segment lost 3 bases and the V segment lost 4 bases, leaving 13 bases of the junction unmatched. The CDR3 region is CASSPAGYRTGYNSPLHF. CDR3 in DNA: TGTGCCAGCAGCCCTGCAGGATATCGGACAGGCTATAATTCACCCCTCCACTTT. Using reference TRBV5-8 and TRBJ1-6 for the parts outside the CDR3, the full variable domain is EAGVTQSPTHLIKTRGQQATLRCSPISGHTSVYWYQQALGLGLQFLLWYDEGEERNRGNFPPRFSGRQFPNYSSELNVNALELEDSALYLCASSPAGYRTGYNSPLHFGNGTRLTVT.

This clonotype showed up many times. This sequence joins TRBV24-1 and TRBJ2-1; 8 positions match TRBD1. CDR1 is KGHDR, CDR2 SFDVKD, per germline. The CDR3 spans 13 residues. V was pared by 9 bases and J by 2 bases, with 2 bases of the junction left unmatched. This CDR3 is CATQGAPYNEQFF. CDR3 coding DNA: TGTGCCACCCAGGGGGCGCCCTACAATGAGCAGTTCTTC.

The sample holds many counts of this clonotype. The CDR3 DNA reads TGCAGTGCTAGCTCGGCCTCCTACAATGAGCAGTTCTTC. This codes for CSASSASYNEQFF. V gene TRBV20-1 combines with J gene TRBJ2-1; D is ambiguous. The CDR3 extends over 13 amino acids. Trimming pared 3 bases from V and 0 bases from J, leaving 6 bases between. CDR1 DFQATT and CDR2 SNEGSKA come from the germline V gene (reference sequence).